Listed here is a single TCR beta chain. The data are from a study of chronic HIV infection and antiretroviral therapy. The CDR3 has 14 amino acids. Per the germline V gene, CDR1 is SGDLS and CDR2 is YYNGEE. The V and J ends lost 0 bases and 1 base respectively, with 7 bases between them. TCRdb called the 5' RACE reads again in MiXCR, with one record for every CDR3 protein. The sample lists some 46,000 distinct CDR3 sequences; about 20% were seen once. The TCR sequence derives from an adult who had HIV and had not received antiretroviral therapy, or was an uninfected healthy control (not recorded which). The chain combines TRBV9 with TRBJ1-1; D uncertain. Sequencing was performed on peripheral blood. CDR3 sequence (DNA): TGTGCCAGCAGCGTAGTTAACAGGAACACTGAAGCTTTCTTT. It encodes CASSVVNRNTEAFF.